This T cell receptor (beta chain) was captured in a study of T cell repertoires in cytomegalovirus infection. Study summary: HLA-B-restricted CMV epitopes that are well studied were used alongside recently identified HLA-C-restricted ones. Public TCR beta signatures provided an indication of both CMV infection and a matching HLA type.

MiXCR was run by TCRdb on the reads, yielding one entry per CDR3 protein. This sample carries 570,000 or so distinct CDR3 sequences, approximately 40% of them seen once, and the ten largest clones take around 46%. V lost 5 bases to trimming and J lost 2 bases, with 10 bases between them. CDR1 and CDR2 (germline): SGHTA, FQGNSA. This CDR3 has 15 residues. Study-level points and caveats: Of the TCR beta families, the public ones yielded a cumulative frequency that identified carriers of CMV plus the relevant HLA. HLA-C-restricted CMV-specific TCR beta clonotypes prevailed in the ex vivo response.

This clonotype was picked up many times. Antigen: not known. This receptor was obtained from a human donor in good health (CMV status not recorded). Some clones in this sample may be carry-over from other donors' samples. The sequenced sample was cultured PBMCs, obtained from culture after CMV antigen stimulation. The rearrangement links TRBV7-2 to TRBJ1-6; the D is unclear. The CDR3: CASSQWGPYNSPLHF. As DNA, the CDR3 is TGTGCCAGCAGCCAGTGGGGTCCCTATAATTCACCCCTCCACTTT.